Below, 8 T cell receptor beta chains from the same sample are listed, as sequenced in a study of breast tumors, draining lymph nodes, adjacent tissues. Each CDR3 protein gets one entry after TCRdb re-called the multiplex PCR reads with MiXCR. Found here are under 300,000 distinct CDR3 sequences, less than 45% of them singletons; the top ten hold approximately 3.5%. The lymph nodes were axillary draining lymph nodes from breast cancer patients. The sequenced sample was axillary lymph node tissue. Every receptor here comes from a female donor with breast cancer. Some clones in this sample may be carry-over from other donors' samples.

This clonotype was found a few times. The chain is built from TRBV9 and TRBJ1-1; tentative D call: TRBD1 (5 bases). Germline V CDR1 and CDR2: SGDLS, YYNGEE. CDR3 length: 13 residues. Between the trimmed V and J ends, which lost 4 bases and 1 base, there was a span of 8 bases. The CDR3 region has the DNA TGTGCCAGCAGCTGGGGACGGAACACTGAAGCTTTCTTT. Protein product: CASSWGRNTEAFF. Based on the CDR3 plus reference TRBV9 and TRBJ1-1, the full variable domain is DSGVTQTPKHLITATGQRVTLRCSPRSGDLSVYWYQQSLDQGLQFLIQYYNGEERAKGNILERFSAQQFPDLHSELNLSSLELGDSALYFCASSWGRNTEAFFGQGTRLTVV.

The chain uses TRBV12-3 or TRBV12-4 and TRBJ1-1; D is unclear. V lost 3 bases, J lost 4 bases, and 9 bases lay in between. The CDR3 loop spans 13 amino acids. For the CDR3, the DNA is TGTGCCAGCAGTTTTGACAAACCCACTGAAGCTTTCTTT. Protein product: CASSFDKPTEAFF.

This clonotype occurred many times. This chain connects TRBV20-1 to TRBJ2-1, with no clear D. The V end lost 6 bases, the J end lost 4 bases, and 7 bases lay between the germline ends. The CDR3 consists of 11 residues. CDR1 DFQATT and CDR2 SNEGSKA come from the germline V gene (reference sequence). The DNA of the CDR3 is TGCAGTGCGGATGAATACAATGAGCAGTTCTTC. Protein sequence: CSADEYNEQFF.

This CDR3 reads CASSLARGLAGGYEQYF. Written as DNA, the CDR3 is TGTGCCAGCAGCTTAGCGAGAGGACTAGCGGGAGGCTACGAGCAGTACTTC. This chain joins TRBV7-6 and TRBJ2-7, with 14 bases that match TRBD2. J gave up 3 bases and V 0 bases, and 4 bases lay outside the gene matches. The germline V gene has CDR1 SGHVS and CDR2 FNYEAQ. The CDR3 sequence is 17 residues long.

The chain uses TRBV11-3 and TRBJ2-7; 8 bases line up with TRBD2. The CDR3 consists of 15 residues. The V gene end was trimmed by 3 bases and the J gene end by 2 bases; junction bases not matched to a gene: 6. Germline V lookup: CDR1 SGHNT, CDR2 YENEEA. CDR3 sequence reads: CASSLGAGATYEQYF. Here the CDR3 DNA reads TGTGCCAGCAGCTTGGGAGCGGGAGCCACCTACGAGCAGTACTTC.

The chain combines TRBV7-8 with TRBJ2-2; no clear D. Germline CDR1 and CDR2: SGHVS and FQNEAQ. This CDR3 region has 13 residues. Trimming cost V 4 bases and J 6 bases, with 9 bases left between them. The CDR3 here is CASSSTLAGELFF. CDR3 DNA sequence: TGTGCCAGCAGCTCCACGCTAGCCGGGGAGCTGTTTTTT.

This chain uses TRBV25-1 with TRBJ2-1; 10 nucleotides line up with TRBD1. CDR1 is MGHDK and CDR2 is SYGVNS in the germline V gene. Trimming at V came to 3 bases and at J to 2 bases, leaving 7 bases not matched to a gene. This CDR3 spans 17 amino acids. The CDR3 DNA is TGTGCCAGCAGTGACCTGGGACAGGGGTCACCCTACAATGAGCAGTTCTTC. Its translation: CASSDLGQGSPYNEQFF.

On this clonotype itself: A clone one base away is much larger, so this may be a read error. The chain is built from TRBV7-6 and TRBJ2-1, with 10 bases aligning to TRBD1. The trim removed 1 base at V and 11 bases at J, leaving 14 bases unmatched. This CDR3 region has 17 residues. Germline V gives CDR1 SGHVS, CDR2 FNYEAQ. The CDR3 region has the DNA TGTGCCAGCAGCTTAGGACTGACAGGGACAGGGGAAGATCAGCAGTTCTTC. Amino acids: CASSLGLTGTGEDQQFF.